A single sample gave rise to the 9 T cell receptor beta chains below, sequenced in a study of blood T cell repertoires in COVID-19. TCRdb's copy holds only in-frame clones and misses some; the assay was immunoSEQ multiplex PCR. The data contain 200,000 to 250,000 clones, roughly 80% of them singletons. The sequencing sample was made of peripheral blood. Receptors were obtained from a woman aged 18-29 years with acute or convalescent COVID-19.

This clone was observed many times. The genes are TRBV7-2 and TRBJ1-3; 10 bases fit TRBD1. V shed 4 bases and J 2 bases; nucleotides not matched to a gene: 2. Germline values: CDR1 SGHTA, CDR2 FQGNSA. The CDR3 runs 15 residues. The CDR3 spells CASSWGQGTGNTIYF. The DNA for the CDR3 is TGTGCCAGCAGCTGGGGACAGGGGACTGGAAACACCATATATTTT.

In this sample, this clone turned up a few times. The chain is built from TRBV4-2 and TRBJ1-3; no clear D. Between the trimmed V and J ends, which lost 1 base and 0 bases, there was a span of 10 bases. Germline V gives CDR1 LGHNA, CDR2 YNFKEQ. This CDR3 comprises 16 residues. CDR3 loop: CASSQGGDLSGNTIYF. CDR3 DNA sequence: TGTGCCAGCAGCCAAGGTGGAGACCTCTCTGGAAACACCATATATTTT.

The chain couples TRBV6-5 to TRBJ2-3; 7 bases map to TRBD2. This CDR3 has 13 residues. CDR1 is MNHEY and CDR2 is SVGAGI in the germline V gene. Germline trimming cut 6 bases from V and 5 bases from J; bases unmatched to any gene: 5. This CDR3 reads CASRDASGDTQYF. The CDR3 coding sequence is TGTGCCAGCAGGGACGCTAGCGGAGATACGCAGTATTTT.

CDR3 bases: TGTGCCAGCAGTTATTCAGCGGGATCTAACTACGAGCAGTACTTC. Translating gives CASSYSAGSNYEQYF. This rearrangement joins TRBV6-5 to TRBJ2-7; TRBD2 aligns across 7 bases. The CDR3 is 15 amino acids. The ends lost 3 bases at V and 3 bases at J; junction bases unmatched: 8. CDR1 and CDR2 from the germline V gene are MNHEY and SVGAGI.

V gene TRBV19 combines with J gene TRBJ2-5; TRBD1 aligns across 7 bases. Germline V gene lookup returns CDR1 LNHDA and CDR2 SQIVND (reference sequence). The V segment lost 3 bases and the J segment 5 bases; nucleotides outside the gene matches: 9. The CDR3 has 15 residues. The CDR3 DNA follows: TGTGCCAGTAGTATGGTGGGACAGACGATGGAGACCCAGTACTTC. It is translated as CASSMVGQTMETQYF. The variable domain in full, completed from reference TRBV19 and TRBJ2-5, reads DGGITQSPKYLFRKEGQNVTLSCEQNLNHDAMYWYRQDPGQGLRLIYYSQIVNDFQKGDIAEGYSVSREKKESFPLTVTSAQKNPTAFYLCASSMVGQTMETQYFGPGTRLLVL.

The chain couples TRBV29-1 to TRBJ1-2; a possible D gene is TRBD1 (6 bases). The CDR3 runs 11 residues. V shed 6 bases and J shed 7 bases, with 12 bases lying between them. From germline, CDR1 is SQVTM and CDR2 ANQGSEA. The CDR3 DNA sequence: TGCAGCGTCGTACAGGGCCGTGGCTACACCTTC. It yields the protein CSVVQGRGYTF.

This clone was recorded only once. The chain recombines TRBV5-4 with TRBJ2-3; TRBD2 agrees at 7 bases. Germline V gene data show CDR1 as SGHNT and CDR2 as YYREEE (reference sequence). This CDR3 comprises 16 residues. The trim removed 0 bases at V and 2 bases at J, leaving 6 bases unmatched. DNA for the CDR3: TGTGCCAGCAGCTTGGGGTCTAGCGGAGACACAGATACGCAGTATTTT. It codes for CASSLGSSGDTDTQYF.

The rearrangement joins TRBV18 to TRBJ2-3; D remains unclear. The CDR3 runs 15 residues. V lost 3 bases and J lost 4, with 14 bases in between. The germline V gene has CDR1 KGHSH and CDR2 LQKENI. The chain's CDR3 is CASSPPGSLPDTQYF. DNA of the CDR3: TGTGCCAGCTCACCGCCCGGGTCCCTCCCAGATACGCAGTATTTT.

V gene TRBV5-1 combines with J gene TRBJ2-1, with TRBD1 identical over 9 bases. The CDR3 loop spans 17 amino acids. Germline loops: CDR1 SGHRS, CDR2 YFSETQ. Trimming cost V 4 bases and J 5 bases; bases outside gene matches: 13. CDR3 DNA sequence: TGCGCCAGCAGCCCCCGCGTGGGGACAGGGAGGGACAATGAGCAGTTCTTC. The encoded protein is CASSPRVGTGRDNEQFF. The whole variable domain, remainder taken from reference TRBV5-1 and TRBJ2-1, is KAGVTQTPRYLIKTRGQQVTLSCSPISGHRSVSWYQQTPGQGLQFLFEYFSETQRNKGNFPGRFSGRQFSNSRSEMNVSTLELGDSALYLCASSPRVGTGRDNEQFFGPGTRLTVL.